The 30 T cell receptor beta chains given below trace back to one sample, sequenced in a study of diagnostic markers for celiac disease. TCRdb re-called the reads and catalogs CDR3 proteins one per entry, DNA excluded. This sample contains 7,000 to 9,500 distinct CDR3 sequences. The specimen sequenced was either unsorted cells or a sorted T cell fraction (not recorded which). These receptors were collected from a human donor. This table probably holds off-target reads from a library built for another chain.

V is TRBV18 and J is TRBJ2-3. CDR1 and CDR2 (germline): KGHSH, LQKENI. The CDR3 has 15 residues. The CDR3 loop is CASSPPNGFTDTQYF.

The chain is built from TRBV30 and TRBJ1-4. Germline V lookup: CDR1 GTSNPN, CDR2 SVGIG (reference sequence). This CDR3 has 15 amino acids. The CDR3 loop reads CAWSVHSPTNEKLFF.

V and J are TRBV10-3 and TRBJ1-4; without DNA, the TCRdb call of TRBD1 cannot be checked. CDR1 is ENHRY and CDR2 is SYGVKD in the germline V gene. The CDR3 extends over 18 amino acids. The CDR3 sequence is CAISVSKTSVGEAEKLFF.

By frequency, this clonotype is medium-sized. The V gene is TRBV20-1, the J gene TRBJ2-6. The CDR3 runs to 13 residues. CDR1 and CDR2 from the germline V gene are DFQATT and SNEGSKA (reference sequence). The CDR3: CSAREPRANVLTF.

V gene TRBV5-1 combines with J gene TRBJ2-1. Germline V gives CDR1 SGHRS, CDR2 YFSETQ. The CDR3 extends over 13 amino acids. Here the CDR3 reads CASSLYRNNEQFF.

In terms of frequency, this clonotype is medium-sized. The gene calls are TRBV12-3 or TRBV12-4 and TRBJ2-5; there is no DNA to check the TCRdb D call of TRBD2. This CDR3 spans 14 amino acids. The CDR3 loop is CASSFLAGEETQYF.

The chain joins TRBV20-1 to TRBJ1-5; TCRdb lists TRBD1, though no DNA is available to test this call. CDR3 length equals 16 residues. The germline V gene encodes CDR1 DFQATT and CDR2 SNEGSKA (reference sequence). CDR3 loop: CSASREAIEFGGPQHF.

This clonotype is called medium-sized based on its frequency. The chain recombines TRBV7-7 with TRBJ2-5; without DNA, the TCRdb call of TRBD2 cannot be checked. The CDR3 runs 13 residues. Looked up from germline, CDR1 is SSHAT and CDR2 is FNYEAQ (reference sequence). The CDR3 region is CASSTGAQETQYF.

This clonotype is identified as medium-sized from frequency. The chain couples TRBV4-2 to TRBJ2-1. Germline lookup yields CDR1 LGHNA and CDR2 YNFKEQ. The CDR3 has 13 amino acids. The CDR3 loop is CASSRGSGNEQFF.

The chain joins TRBV5-5 to TRBJ1-1. Per germline, CDR1 SGHKS and CDR2 YYEKEE (reference sequence). The CDR3 extends over 15 amino acids. The CDR3 protein is CASSREPGRNTEAFF.

This chain uses TRBV18 with TRBJ2-3; TCRdb selects TRBD2, and the lack of DNA leaves this call unchecked. Germline CDR1 KGHSH, CDR2 LQKENI. The CDR3 totals 15 residues. The CDR3 protein is CASSPGLAGTDTQYF.

Judged by frequency, this clonotype is medium-sized (0.01 to 0.1%). The chain recombines TRBV4-1 with TRBJ2-3; TCRdb gives TRBD2 as the D gene, but with no DNA this cannot be confirmed. This CDR3 has 14 amino acids. Germline V CDR1 and CDR2: MGHRA, YSYEKL. The CDR3 here is CASSRTRDLDTQYF.

The rearrangement links TRBV5-1 to TRBJ2-2. The CDR3 length is 14 residues. CDR1 is SGHRS and CDR2 is YFSETQ in the germline V gene. The CDR3: CASSGILNTGELFF.

The chain couples TRBV10-3 to TRBJ1-4; TCRdb selects TRBD1, and the lack of DNA leaves this call unchecked. Looked up from germline, CDR1 is ENHRY and CDR2 is SYGVKD. The CDR3 has 15 amino acids. This CDR3 is CAISGGTGLNEKLFF.

This chain connects TRBV7-2 to TRBJ1-1; the D call of TRBD1 rests on TCRdb alone, since no DNA is present to check it. CDR1 is SGHTA and CDR2 is FQGNSA in the germline V gene. The CDR3 runs 16 residues. CDR3 region: CASSRGPMGMGTEAFF.

This rearrangement joins TRBV2 to TRBJ1-3. The germline gives CDR1 SNHLY, CDR2 FYNNEI. The CDR3 loop spans 17 amino acids. The CDR3 reads CASSEGGDTSSGNTIYF.

According to its frequency, this clonotype is medium-sized. The rearrangement joins TRBV7-2 to TRBJ1-4; TCRdb proposes TRBD1, but this gene call is untestable without DNA. Germline V gene sequence: CDR1 SGHTA, CDR2 FQGNSA. CDR3 length: 12 residues. This CDR3 is CASSLVVGELFF. Filled out from reference TRBV7-2 and TRBJ1-4, the complete variable domain reads GAGVSQSPSNKVTEKGKDVELRCDPISGHTALYWYRQSLGQGLEFLIYFQGNSAPDKSGLPSDRFSAERTGGSVSTLTIQRTQQEDSAVYLCASSLVVGELFFGSGTQLSVL.

The V and J genes are TRBV29-1 and TRBJ2-5; TCRdb reports TRBD2, a call that lacks DNA to check it against. The CDR3 consists of 11 residues. CDR1 and CDR2 from the germline V gene are SQVTM and ANQGSEA. The CDR3 loop reads CSAGWTETQYF.

The chain couples TRBV5-1 to TRBJ2-3; TCRdb's D call of TRBD1 is untestable without DNA. Germline assignment: CDR1 SGHRS and CDR2 YFSETQ. This CDR3 is 14 amino acids long. The CDR3 sequence is CASSTRGPTDTQYF.

This clonotype is identified as medium-sized from frequency. The chain links TRBV7-9 to TRBJ2-1; the D call from TCRdb, TRBD1, cannot be confirmed without DNA. The CDR3 sequence is 14 residues long. Germline V lookup: CDR1 SEHNR, CDR2 FQNEAQ (reference sequence). The CDR3 region is CATATGQSGNEQFF.

This sequence joins TRBV5-1 and TRBJ1-2; the TCRdb D gene call, TRBD1, has no DNA to confirm it. CDR1 and CDR2 (germline): SGHRS, YFSETQ. This CDR3 region has 14 residues. The CDR3 is CASSSGTVGYGYTF.

The chain combines TRBV5-1 with TRBJ1-1; with no DNA, the TCRdb D assignment of TRBD1 cannot be verified. The CDR3 sequence is 16 residues long. Germline V CDR1 and CDR2: SGHRS, YFSETQ. The CDR3 loop reads CASSLVRDRGVTEAFF.

The chain uses TRBV20-1 and TRBJ2-7; TCRdb calls TRBD2, which cannot be checked without DNA. Germline V gene data show CDR1 as DFQATT and CDR2 as SNEGSKA (reference sequence). The CDR3 consists of 17 residues. CDR3 residues: CSAYGTSGKGGENEQYF.

The chain has TRBV2 and TRBJ1-5. The CDR3 totals 13 residues. The germline V gene encodes CDR1 SNHLY and CDR2 FYNNEI. CDR3 loop: CASSEGPPQPQHF.

J is TRBJ2-2 and V is TRBV5-5. The CDR3 is 13 residues long. Germline CDR1 is SGHKS and CDR2 is YYEKEE (reference sequence). The chain's CDR3 is CASNLGDTGELFF. Drawing the rest from reference TRBV5-5 and TRBJ2-2, the complete variable domain is DAGVTQSPTHLIKTRGQQVTLRCSPISGHKSVSWYQQVLGQGPQFIFQYYEKEERGRGNFPDRFSARQFPNYSSELNVNALLLGDSALYLCASNLGDTGELFFGEGSRLTVL.

According to its frequency, this clonotype is medium-sized. V gene TRBV4-3 combines with J gene TRBJ1-1; the TCRdb call, TRBD1, lacks DNA for checking. Germline values: CDR1 LGHNA, CDR2 YSLEER. The CDR3 loop spans 17 amino acids. This chain's CDR3 is CASSQDLLGTGNTEAFF.

The chain has TRBV5-5 and TRBJ1-1. Germline CDR1 reads SGHKS; CDR2 reads YYEKEE (reference sequence). The CDR3 sequence is 15 residues long. The CDR3 here is CASSLGALRGTEAFF.

CDR3 protein: CASSQNTEAFF. The J gene is TRBJ1-1, the V gene TRBV4-1. Germline CDR1 reads MGHRA; CDR2 reads YSYEKL. CDR3 length: 11 amino acids.

This chain uses TRBV7-9 with TRBJ1-1; without DNA, the TCRdb call of TRBD1 cannot be checked. Germline CDR1 reads SEHNR; CDR2 reads FQNEAQ (reference sequence). The CDR3 has 17 amino acids. The CDR3: CASSLGMRGRIVTEAFF.

This sequence joins TRBV7-2 and TRBJ1-2; TCRdb outputs TRBD1, but without DNA this stays unchecked. The CDR3 consists of 15 residues. From germline, CDR1 is SGHTA and CDR2 FQGNSA. CDR3: CASSLSGTGSYGYTF.